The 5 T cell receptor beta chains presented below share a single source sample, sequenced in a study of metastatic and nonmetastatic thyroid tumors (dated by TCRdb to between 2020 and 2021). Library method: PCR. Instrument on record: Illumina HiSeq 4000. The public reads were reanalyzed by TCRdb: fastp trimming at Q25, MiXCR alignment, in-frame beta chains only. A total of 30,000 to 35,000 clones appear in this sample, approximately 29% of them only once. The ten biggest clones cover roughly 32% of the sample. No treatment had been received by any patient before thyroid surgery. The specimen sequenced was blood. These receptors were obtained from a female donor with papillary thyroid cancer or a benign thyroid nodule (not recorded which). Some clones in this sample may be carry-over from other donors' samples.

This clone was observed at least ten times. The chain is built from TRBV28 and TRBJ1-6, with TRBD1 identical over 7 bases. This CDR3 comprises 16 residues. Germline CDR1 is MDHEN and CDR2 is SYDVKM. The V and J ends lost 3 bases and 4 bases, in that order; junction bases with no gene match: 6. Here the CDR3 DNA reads TGTGCCAGCAGTTTTTCCCGGGGACAGTATAATTCACCCCTCCACTTT. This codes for CASSFSRGQYNSPLHF.

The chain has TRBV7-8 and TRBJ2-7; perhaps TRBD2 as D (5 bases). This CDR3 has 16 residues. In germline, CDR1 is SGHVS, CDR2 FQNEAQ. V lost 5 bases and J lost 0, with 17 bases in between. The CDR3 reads CASSRGWSWSSYEQYF. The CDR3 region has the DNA TGTGCCAGCAGCCGAGGGTGGAGCTGGAGCTCCTACGAGCAGTACTTC. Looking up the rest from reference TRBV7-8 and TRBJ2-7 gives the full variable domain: GAGVSQSPRYKVAKRGQDVALRCDPISGHVSLFWYQQALGQGPEFLTYFQNEAQLDKSGLPSDRFFAERPEGSVSTLKIQRTQQEDSAVYLCASSRGWSWSSYEQYFGPGTRLTVT.

The CDR3 DNA is TGTGCCAGCAGCGAGGGACCCGAGGACAGGGTGACCGGGGAGCTGTTTTTT. Protein product: CASSEGPEDRVTGELFF. The gene calls are TRBV9 and TRBJ2-2; 8 nucleotides align to TRBD1. Germline CDR1 and CDR2: SGDLS and YYNGEE. V lost 3 bases, J lost 5 bases, and 12 bases stayed unmatched. The CDR3 extends over 17 amino acids.

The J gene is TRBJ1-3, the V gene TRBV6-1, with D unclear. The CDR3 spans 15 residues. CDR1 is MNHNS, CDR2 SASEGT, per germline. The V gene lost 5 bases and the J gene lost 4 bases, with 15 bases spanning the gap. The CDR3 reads CASSRTELTGNTIYF. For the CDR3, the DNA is TGTGCCAGCAGTCGGACTGAGTTGACCGGAAACACCATATATTTT.

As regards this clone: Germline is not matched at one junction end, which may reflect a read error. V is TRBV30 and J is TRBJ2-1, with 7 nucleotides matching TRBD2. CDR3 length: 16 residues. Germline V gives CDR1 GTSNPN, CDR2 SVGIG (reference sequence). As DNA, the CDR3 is TGTGACTGGAGTACACTAGCGCGATCTGTTTCCAATGAGCAGTTCTTC. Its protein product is CDWSTLARSVSNEQFF.